The 27 T cell receptor beta chains reported below all come from one sample, sequenced in a study of Graves' ophthalmopathy and Graves' hyperthyroidism. Using RNA transcripts, the TCR beta CDR3 regions were amplified. HTBI-primed RT-PCR formed the first round, and a multiplex PCR formed the second. In TCRdb, the multiplex PCR reads were re-called with MiXCR into one record per CDR3 protein. The table records roughly 380,000 distinct CDR3 sequences, 15% to 19% of them present only once. Sample: peripheral blood. The origin of the receptors is a woman between 18 and 29 years old with stable Graves' hyperthyroidism.

This clonotype occurred a few times. The gene calls are TRBV5-1 and TRBJ2-2; no definite D call. V lost 0 bases to trimming and J lost 5 bases, with 8 bases between them. The CDR3 sequence is 14 residues long. Germline V gene data show CDR1 as SGHRS and CDR2 as YFSETQ. The CDR3 is CASSLVVDTGELFF. The CDR3 DNA reads as TGCGCCAGCAGCTTGGTGGTGGATACCGGGGAGCTGTTTTTT.

This clonotype was observed at least ten times. This CDR3 is CASSVLAGGFVETQYF. In nucleotides, the CDR3 is TGTGCCAGCAGCGTACTCGCAGGGGGGTTCGTAGAGACCCAGTACTTC. The J gene is TRBJ2-5, the V gene TRBV9, with D tentatively TRBD1 (7 bases). V gave up 1 base and J gave up 4 bases, with 17 bases separating them. Germline CDR1 reads SGDLS; CDR2 reads YYNGEE. The CDR3 runs 16 residues.

This clonotype has ten or more counts. V usage is TRBV12-3 or TRBV12-4 and J usage is TRBJ1-5; the D is unclear. Trimming took 6 bases from V and 5 from J, leaving 11 bases between them. This CDR3 has 13 amino acids. CDR3 sequence: CASRPSWDQPQHF. CDR3 bases: TGTGCCAGCAGGCCCTCGTGGGATCAGCCCCAGCATTTT.

This clonotype was seen a handful of times. The chain employs TRBV5-5 and TRBJ2-7; TRBD1 aligns across 12 bases. V trimming: 3 bases; J trimming: 5 bases; junction bases outside the gene matches: 9. Germline lookup yields CDR1 SGHKS and CDR2 YYEKEE (reference sequence). The CDR3 loop spans 16 amino acids. The CDR3 DNA follows: TGTGCCAGCAGCTGGCTCCCGGGACAGGGGGCCCACGAGCAGTACTTC. This encodes CASSWLPGQGAHEQYF.

Ten or more counts support this clonotype. This chain links TRBV6-1 with TRBJ1-1, with 8 bases that match TRBD1. Germline CDR1 reads MNHNS; CDR2 reads SASEGT. With 5 bases clipped from V and 5 bases from J, the junction kept 7 bases outside the gene matches. The length of the CDR3 is 14 residues. The CDR3 DNA reads as TGTGCCAGCAGTAAAGGACAGGGAAGAACTGAAGCTTTCTTT. Protein sequence: CASSKGQGRTEAFF.

The chain carries TRBV12-3 or TRBV12-4 and TRBJ1-2; 10 bases are a match to TRBD1. This CDR3 is 14 amino acids long. V lost 7 bases, J lost 5 bases, and 7 bases stayed unmatched. The CDR3 protein is CASNKDRGLYGYTF. The DNA of the CDR3 is TGTGCCAGCAACAAAGACAGGGGGCTTTATGGCTACACCTTC.

This clonotype appeared many times. This sequence joins TRBV2 and TRBJ1-2; TRBD1 might be the D (6 bases). The V end was cut by 1 base, the J end by 4 bases, with 10 bases between. From germline, CDR1 is SNHLY and CDR2 FYNNEI. The CDR3 covers 14 residues. The CDR3 protein is CASSEVGQLYGYTF. The CDR3 DNA sequence: TGTGCCAGCAGTGAAGTGGGACAACTCTATGGCTACACCTTC.

This clonotype was observed at least ten times. The rearrangement links TRBV19 to TRBJ1-1; D not resolved. V was cut by 5 bases and J by 0 bases, with 19 bases left in between. This CDR3 has 17 residues. The germline V gene has CDR1 LNHDA and CDR2 SQIVND (reference sequence). The CDR3 DNA reads TGTGCCAGTAGTCGACTGACAAGCGACGGAATGAACACTGAAGCTTTCTTT. Encoded protein: CASSRLTSDGMNTEAFF.

The V and J genes are TRBV2 and TRBJ2-7; 7 nucleotides line up with TRBD1. Looked up from germline, CDR1 is SNHLY and CDR2 is FYNNEI. The CDR3 spans 18 residues. Germline trimming cut 6 bases from V and 3 bases from J; bases unmatched to any gene: 20. CDR3 in amino acids: CASRELFPLTGLVYEQYF. For the CDR3, the DNA is TGTGCCAGCAGAGAACTTTTTCCCCTGACAGGGTTGGTCTACGAGCAGTACTTC.

This clonotype was observed a few times. The genes are TRBV20-1 and TRBJ2-7, with D tentatively TRBD1 (5 bases). Germline V gene sequence: CDR1 DFQATT, CDR2 SNEGSKA (reference sequence). Trimming removed 0 bases from V and 0 bases from J, with 18 bases in between. The CDR3 extends over 17 amino acids. The CDR3 protein is CSAREVGPGIFSYEQYF. For the CDR3, the DNA is TGCAGTGCTAGAGAAGTGGGTCCAGGGATTTTCTCCTACGAGCAGTACTTC.

This clonotype was counted ten times or more. V usage is TRBV20-1 and J usage is TRBJ1-6, with 7 nucleotides matching TRBD1. Trimming removed 6 bases from V and 7 bases from J; junction bases left unmatched: 9. The CDR3 consists of 14 residues. CDR1 DFQATT and CDR2 SNEGSKA come from the germline V gene (reference sequence). In DNA form, the CDR3 reads TGCAGTGCGCTACTACAGGGGAGGAATTCACCCCTCCACTTT. It codes for CSALLQGRNSPLHF.

This clonotype was found many times. The genes are TRBV2 and TRBJ1-5; 7 bases agree with TRBD1. The V gene's germline CDR1 is SNHLY and CDR2 FYNNEI. The CDR3 loop spans 15 amino acids. V lost 1 base to trimming and J lost 5 bases; unmatched junction nucleotides: 5. CDR3 amino acids: CASSEDGQDYQPQHF. The DNA for the CDR3 is TGTGCCAGCAGTGAAGACGGACAGGACTATCAGCCCCAGCATTTT.

V is TRBV6-2 or TRBV6-3 and J is TRBJ1-2; 9 bases match TRBD1. CDR3 size: 18 residues. Looked up from germline, CDR1 is MNHEY and CDR2 is SVGEGT. The J segment lost 8 bases and the V segment lost 6 bases, leaving 22 bases of the junction unmatched. CDR3 bases: TGTGCCAGCAGAAAAGAGGGGGGGGCCGGGACAGGGATCTACGGCTACACCTTC. This sequence encodes CASRKEGGAGTGIYGYTF.

The chain joins TRBV3-1 to TRBJ2-7, with TRBD1 matching 9 bases. Germline lookup yields CDR1 LGHDT and CDR2 YNNKEL (reference sequence). This CDR3 is 15 amino acids long. With 3 bases clipped from V and 3 bases from J, the junction kept 6 bases outside the gene matches. The CDR3 DNA is TGTGCCAGCAGCCAGGGTGGGGACAGGGACTACGAGCAGTACTTC. Its protein product is CASSQGGDRDYEQYF.

This clonotype came up many times. The rearrangement joins TRBV25-1 to TRBJ2-7; 10 nucleotides align to TRBD1. The CDR3 runs 15 residues. In germline, CDR1 is MGHDK, CDR2 SYGVNS. After removal of 7 bases from V and 6 bases from J, the junction contained 12 bases not matched to a gene. CDR3 coding DNA: TGTGCCAGCATCCCCGCCGGGACAGGGGAGAGCGAGCAGTACTTC. This translates into CASIPAGTGESEQYF.

This clonotype was recorded many times. V and J are TRBV20-1 and TRBJ2-5; TRBD1 agrees at 9 bases. CDR3 length equals 14 residues. CDR1 is DFQATT, CDR2 SNEGSKA, per germline (reference sequence). The V and J ends lost 4 bases and 4 bases, in that order; junction bases with no gene match: 7. The CDR3 nucleotides read TGCAGTGCTATACTACAGGGGGCCGGAGAGACCCAGTACTTC. Protein sequence: CSAILQGAGETQYF.

This clonotype was counted at least ten times. This chain uses TRBV5-1 with TRBJ2-7, with D unresolved. CDR1 is SGHRS and CDR2 is YFSETQ in the germline V gene. With 4 bases removed from V and 3 bases from J, the gap between germline ends came to 14 bases. The CDR3 loop spans 14 amino acids. CDR3 loop: CASSPSGGDYEQYF. In DNA, the CDR3 is TGCGCCAGCAGCCCGAGTGGCGGAGACTACGAGCAGTACTTC.

There are many counts of this clonotype. The CDR3 is CASSPRYTEAFF. In nucleotides, the CDR3 is TGTGCCAGCAGTCCGAGGTACACTGAAGCTTTCTTT. V and J are TRBV6-2 or TRBV6-3 and TRBJ1-1, with D unclear. CDR1 and CDR2 from the germline V gene are MNHEY and SVGEGT. The CDR3 is 12 residues long. V gave up 5 bases and J gave up 3 bases, with 7 bases separating them.

This clonotype showed up many times. The chain uses TRBV7-2 and TRBJ2-4; TRBD2 agrees at 9 bases. Germline V lookup: CDR1 SGHTA, CDR2 FQGNSA. This CDR3 region has 16 residues. The J segment lost 4 bases and the V segment lost 1 base, leaving 5 bases of the junction unmatched. The CDR3 sequence: CASSLVSGGGKNIQYF. CDR3 in DNA: TGTGCCAGCAGCTTAGTTAGCGGGGGAGGGAAAAACATTCAGTACTTC.

This clonotype was detected many times. CDR3 amino acids: CASSSANRDYYSYEQYF. CDR3 DNA sequence: TGTGCCAGCAGCTCAGCGAACCGGGATTACTACTCCTACGAGCAGTACTTC. The chain has TRBV11-1 and TRBJ2-7; D might be TRBD2 (5 bases). The CDR3 loop spans 17 amino acids. The V end lost 4 bases, the J end lost 0 bases, and 19 bases lay between the germline ends. Germline-derived CDR1 and CDR2 are SGHAT and FQDESV (reference sequence).

This clonotype came up many times. This chain's CDR3 is CASSSLWASPYEQYF. DNA of the CDR3: TGTGCCAGCAGTTCCCTGTGGGCCAGTCCCTACGAGCAGTACTTC. The rearrangement uses TRBV12-3 or TRBV12-4 and TRBJ2-7; D is unclear. This CDR3 has 15 residues. V dropped 4 bases and J dropped 2 bases, with 15 bases sitting between them.

This chain connects TRBV3-1 to TRBJ1-1, with a tentative D call TRBD1 (6 bases). This CDR3 contains 13 residues. Trimming pared 1 base from V and 8 bases from J, leaving 11 bases between. CDR1 and CDR2 from the germline V gene are LGHDT and YNNKEL (reference sequence). CDR3 loop: CASSQAAGAEAFF. In DNA form, the CDR3 reads TGTGCCAGCAGCCAAGCGGCAGGGGCAGAAGCTTTCTTT.

The chain uses TRBV12-3 or TRBV12-4 and TRBJ2-5, with TRBD2 matching 11 bases. This CDR3 region has 15 residues. The V and J ends lost 6 bases and 5 bases, in that order; junction bases with no gene match: 8. CDR3 residues: CASSQYSGGAETQYF. The CDR3 DNA is TGTGCCAGCAGCCAATATAGCGGGGGGGCGGAGACCCAGTACTTC.

This clonotype was seen ten or more times. The J gene is TRBJ1-2, the V gene TRBV20-1; D may be TRBD1 (5 bases). V was cut by 6 bases and J by 1 base, with 12 bases left in between. The CDR3 is 13 amino acids. In germline, CDR1 is DFQATT, CDR2 SNEGSKA (reference sequence). CDR3 sequence (DNA): TGCAGTGCGATCGGGACTAATAACTATGGCTACACCTTC. Its protein product is CSAIGTNNYGYTF.

This clonotype showed up many times. A read error may be the cause here, since a much bigger clone is one base away. The rearrangement uses TRBV12-3 or TRBV12-4 and TRBJ2-5; unclear D gene. The CDR3 runs to 12 residues. In nucleotides, the CDR3 is TGTGCCAGCAGTTTTGTACAAGAGGCCCAGTACTTC. As protein: CASSFVQEAQYF.

This clonotype has ten or more counts. The chain carries TRBV27 and TRBJ2-5; D gene ambiguous. CDR1 MNHEY and CDR2 SMNVEV come from the germline V gene (reference sequence). The CDR3 totals 12 residues. V was cut by 5 bases and J by 7 bases, with 11 bases left in between. The CDR3 here is CASSNWVGTQYF. CDR3 nucleotides: TGTGCCAGCAGTAATTGGGTGGGGACCCAGTACTTC.

This clonotype was counted at least ten times. The chain employs TRBV7-2 and TRBJ2-7, with D maybe TRBD1 (6 bases). Germline V lookup: CDR1 SGHTA, CDR2 FQGNSA. The CDR3 has 15 residues. V lost 4 bases and J lost 0, with 13 bases in between. CDR3 sequence: CASSSTRDNSYEQYF. In nucleotides, the CDR3 is TGTGCCAGCAGCTCAACCCGGGACAACTCCTACGAGCAGTACTTC.